The 17 T cell receptor beta chains presented below share a single source sample, sequenced in a study of tumor and adjacent non-tumor tissue in lung cancer. Three rounds of nested PCR, following a modified ARM-PCR protocol, produced the TCRbeta library. TCRdb re-called the multiplex PCR reads through MiXCR, storing one row per CDR3 protein. Counted here are 90,000 to 110,000 distinct CDR3 sequences, over 55% occurring once; the ten biggest clones make up around 19%. This sample's RNA came from whole unsorted tissue. The normal lung tissue was taken more than 3 cm from the tumor edge. Sequenced: distant non-tumor lung tissue. These receptor sequences come from a man aged 55 to 70 with non-small cell lung cancer.

With regard to this clonotype: Germline and junction disagree at one end, which may indicate a read error. The CDR3 bases are TGTGCCAGCAGTTACTCGAACAAGGTCCATAATTCATCCCTCCACTTT. This gives the protein CASSYSNKVHNSSLHF. V usage is TRBV6-5 and J usage is TRBJ1-6; D is undetermined. The CDR3 runs 16 residues. From germline, CDR1 is MNHEY and CDR2 SVGAGI.

This clonotype was found many times. The gene calls are TRBV14 and TRBJ1-1; D call uncertain. Germline V gene lookup returns CDR1 SGHDN and CDR2 FVKESK. CDR3 size: 13 residues. V dropped 0 bases and J dropped 0 bases, with 2 bases sitting between them. CDR3 bases: TGTGCCAGCAGCCAAGATCTGAACACTGAAGCTTTCTTT. The encoded protein is CASSQDLNTEAFF. Supplemented by reference TRBV14 and TRBJ1-1, the full variable domain reads EAGVTQFPSHSVIEKGQTVTLRCDPISGHDNLYWYRRVMGKEIKFLLHFVKESKQDESGMPNNRFLAERTGGTYSTLKVQPAELEDSGVYFCASSQDLNTEAFFGQGTRLTVV.

The chain carries TRBV29-1 and TRBJ2-7, with a tentative D call TRBD1 (6 bases). V lost 4 bases, J lost 9 bases, and 16 bases lay in between. CDR3 size: 12 residues. Germline V lookup: CDR1 SQVTM, CDR2 ANQGSEA. The CDR3 reads CSVAWIGGWQYF. CDR3 nucleotide sequence: TGCAGCGTTGCTTGGATAGGGGGTTGGCAGTACTTC.

Many counts were recorded for this clonotype. This sequence joins TRBV6-1 and TRBJ2-3, with 10 bases lining up with TRBD1. V was clipped by 7 bases and J by 6 bases; unmatched bases: 7. The CDR3 has 14 amino acids. Germline CDR1 MNHNS, CDR2 SASEGT. The CDR3 region is CASTLTGGRDTQYF. Here the CDR3 DNA reads TGTGCCAGCACCCTGACAGGGGGCAGGGATACGCAGTATTTT.

As for this clonotype: At one end, the junction sequence differs from germline, possibly due to a read error. The V call is TRBV20-1, the J call TRBJ2-5; D might be TRBD1 or TRBD2, each matching 5 bases. The V gene's germline CDR1 is DFQATT and CDR2 SNEGSKA (reference sequence). The CDR3 is made up of 13 amino acids. CDR3 in amino acids: CSASRPGQGTQYF. Here the CDR3 DNA reads TGTAGTGCTAGTCGGCCGGGGCAAGGGACCCAGTACTTC.

This sequence joins TRBV11-3 and TRBJ2-3; no firm D call. This CDR3 region has 14 residues. The V gene's germline CDR1 is SGHNT and CDR2 YENEEA. V lost 11 bases and J 2 bases, leaving 17 bases between the germline ends. This chain's CDR3 is CAYSLVGYTDTQYF. The CDR3 DNA is TGTGCCTACAGCTTAGTCGGTTACACAGATACGCAGTATTTT.

In regard to this clonotype: Likely a read error: the CDR3 ends without its conserved phenylalanine or tryptophan. The V and J genes are TRBV11-2 and TRBJ2-1, with 11 bases that match TRBD2. The trim removed 4 bases at V and 8 bases at J, leaving 7 bases unmatched. The germline CDR1 and CDR2 sequences are SGHAT and FQNNGV. This CDR3 has 15 amino acids. For the CDR3, the DNA is TGTGCCAGCAGCTCTCCGGGACTAGCGGCCCATGAGCAGTTCCTC. It specifies CASSSPGLAAHEQFL.

On this clonotype: Sequence at one end of the junction differs from germline and may be a read error. The chain recombines TRBV10-3 with TRBJ2-7, with 8 bases aligning to TRBD1. This CDR3 comprises 13 residues. Germline lookup yields CDR1 ENHRY and CDR2 SYGVKD. Here the CDR3 DNA reads TGTGCCATCAGTGACGGACAGGGTGGCGAGCATTACTTC. Translating it yields CAISDGQGGEHYF.

Of note for this clonotype: The junction and the germline gene differ at one end; a read error may be behind it. This sequence joins TRBV5-6 and TRBJ1-1; D is possibly TRBD1 (5 bases). CDR1 is SGHDT and CDR2 is YYEEEE in the germline V gene. This CDR3 contains 14 residues. CDR3 amino acids: CVSGGAAGDTEAFF. CDR3 bases: TGTGTCAGCGGCGGGGCCGCGGGCGACACTGAAGCTTTCTTT. Full variable domain (outside the CDR3, taken from reference TRBV5-6 and TRBJ1-1): DAGVTQSPTHLIKTRGQQVTLRCSPKSGHDTVSWYQQALGQGPQFIFQYYEEEERQRGNFPDRFSGHQFPNYSSELNVNALLLGDSALYLCVSGGAAGDTEAFFGQGTRLTVV.

In its sample, this clonotype was seen once. A much more abundant neighbour one base away suggests this may be a read error. The V gene is TRBV28, the J gene TRBJ2-1, with D unresolved. The CDR3 is 15 amino acids. The V gene's germline CDR1 is MDHEN and CDR2 SYDVKM. Written as DNA, the CDR3 is TGTGCCAGCAGTTTAATTTTGAGCTCCTACAATGATCAGTTCTTC. This gives the protein CASSLILSSYNDQFF.

In the case of this clonotype: A junction boundary mismatches the germline segment, possibly from a read error. This chain links TRBV28 with TRBJ2-3; 7 bases are a match to TRBD2. The CDR3 is made up of 15 amino acids. The V gene's germline CDR1 is MDHEN and CDR2 SYDVKM. The CDR3 region is CASSFGQGGADTHYF. As DNA, the CDR3 is TGTGCCAGTAGTTTTGGGCAGGGAGGGGCAGATACGCACTATTTT.

This clonotype was observed once. Lacking the conserved final phenylalanine or tryptophan, this CDR3 likely reflects a read error. J is TRBJ2-5 and V is TRBV6-2 or TRBV6-3; D unclear. CDR3 size: 11 residues. The germline V and J ends were trimmed by 8 bases and 4 bases, with 8 bases remaining between them. Germline V gene sequence: CDR1 MNHEY, CDR2 SVGEGT. The CDR3 region is CASCYGETQYC. Here the CDR3 DNA reads TGTGCCAGCTGCTACGGAGAGACCCAGTACTGC.

This clonotype was detected only once. A read error may be the cause here, since a much bigger clone is one base away. The V call is TRBV10-3, the J call TRBJ2-1; TRBD2 matches 10 bases. The germline V gene has CDR1 ENHRY and CDR2 SYGVKD. The CDR3 covers 16 residues. V shed 6 bases and J 8 bases; nucleotides not matched to a gene: 13. The CDR3 sequence: CAIRDYHSGGTDEQFF. Here the CDR3 DNA reads TGTGCCATCAGAGACTACCATAGCGGGGGGACGGATGAGCAGTTCTTC.

The sample holds many counts of this clonotype. The chain couples TRBV12-3 or TRBV12-4 to TRBJ2-3, with 7 bases matching TRBD1. With 7 bases clipped from V and 2 bases from J, the junction kept 9 bases outside the gene matches. This CDR3 region has 15 residues. The CDR3 spells CASTQRDSPTDTQYF. For the CDR3, the DNA is TGTGCCAGCACCCAACGGGACAGCCCCACAGATACGCAGTATTTT.

Details on this clonotype: Without the conserved terminal phenylalanine or tryptophan, this CDR3 likely stems from a read error. The limits of the CDR3 on the DNA are not certain, so only TCRdb's listed CDR3 is given. The J gene is TRBJ2-5, the V gene TRBV5-4; the table's D call TRBD1 went unverified against the DNA. Germline V gene data show CDR1 as SGHNT and CDR2 as YYREEE (reference sequence). The CDR3 is made up of 14 amino acids, end residues included. The CDR3 reads CASSPRTGSETQYL.

On this clonotype itself: A read error may explain this, as a much larger clone is one base away. The chain couples TRBV28 to TRBJ1-2; no definite D call. V shed 4 bases and J shed 6 bases, with 9 bases lying between them. This CDR3 has 12 amino acids. Germline V gives CDR1 MDHEN, CDR2 SYDVKM. CDR3 sequence reads: CASSSPRNGYTF. CDR3 DNA sequence: TGTGCCAGCAGTTCCCCACGAAATGGCTACACCTTC.

Comment on this clonotype: It may be a read error: a sequence one base away is much more abundant. The genes are TRBV12-3 or TRBV12-4 and TRBJ2-4; D possibly corresponds to TRBD2 (5 bases). The CDR3 is 14 residues long. Here the CDR3 DNA reads TGTGCCAACAGTTTTCGGGGAACTAAAAACATTCAGTACTTC. Translating it yields CANSFRGTKNIQYF.